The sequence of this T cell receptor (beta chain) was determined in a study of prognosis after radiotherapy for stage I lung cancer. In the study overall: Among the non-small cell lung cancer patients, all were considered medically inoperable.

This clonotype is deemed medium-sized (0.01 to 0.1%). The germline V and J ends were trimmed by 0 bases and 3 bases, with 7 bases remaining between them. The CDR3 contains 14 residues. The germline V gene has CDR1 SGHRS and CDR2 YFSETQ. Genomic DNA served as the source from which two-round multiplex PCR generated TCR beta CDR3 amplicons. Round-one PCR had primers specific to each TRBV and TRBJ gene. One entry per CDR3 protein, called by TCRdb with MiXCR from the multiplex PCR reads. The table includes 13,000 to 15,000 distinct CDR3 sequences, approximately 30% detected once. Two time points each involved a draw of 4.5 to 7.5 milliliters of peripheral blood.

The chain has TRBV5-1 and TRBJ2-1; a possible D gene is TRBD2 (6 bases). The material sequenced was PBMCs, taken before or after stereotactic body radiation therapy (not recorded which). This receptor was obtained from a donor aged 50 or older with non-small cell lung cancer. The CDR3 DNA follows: TGCGCCAGCAGCTTGGACGGGAGCTACAATGAGCAGTTCTTC. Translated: CASSLDGSYNEQFF.